This passage covers 21 T cell receptor beta chains from one sample sequenced in a study of blood T cell repertoires in COVID-19. Sequencing used immunoSEQ multiplex PCR; TCRdb keeps in-frame clones, though not all of them. The repertoire holds 300,000 to 450,000 clones, with approximately 84% as singletons. The sequencing sample was made of PBMCs or T cells enriched from blood (not recorded which). All receptors derive from a woman aged 25-40 years who had recovered from COVID-19.

The chain combines TRBV14 with TRBJ2-1, with a weak D call TRBD1 (6 bases). The V gene lost 4 bases and the J gene lost 7 bases, with 11 bases spanning the gap. Per the germline V gene, CDR1 is SGHDN and CDR2 is FVKESK. The CDR3 sequence is 13 residues long. The CDR3 bases are TGTGCCAGCAGCCTCACAGGGTGGAATGAGCAGTTCTTC. The encoded protein is CASSLTGWNEQFF.

The chain has TRBV7-8 and TRBJ1-2; the match to TRBD1 covers 7 bases. From germline, CDR1 is SGHVS and CDR2 FQNEAQ. The CDR3 length is 16 residues. V lost 3 bases to trimming and J lost 6 bases; unmatched junction nucleotides: 13. Here the CDR3 DNA reads TGTGCCAGCAGCTTTGAGGGACAGAGACAAGTTAATGGCTACACCTTC. This translates into CASSFEGQRQVNGYTF.

CDR3 amino acids: CASSLGTSGFQETQYF. CDR3 coding DNA: TGTGCCAGCAGCTTAGGGACTAGCGGCTTCCAAGAGACCCAGTACTTC. The rearrangement joins TRBV7-2 to TRBJ2-5; 10 nucleotides align to TRBD2. The CDR3 contains 16 residues. Germline V CDR1 and CDR2: SGHTA, FQGNSA. Trimming at V came to 1 base and at J to 1 base, leaving 3 bases not matched to a gene. Using reference TRBV7-2 and TRBJ2-5 for the parts outside the CDR3, the full variable domain is GAGVSQSPSNKVTEKGKDVELRCDPISGHTALYWYRQSLGQGLEFLIYFQGNSAPDKSGLPSDRFSAERTGGSVSTLTIQRTQQEDSAVYLCASSLGTSGFQETQYFGPGTRLLVL.

This clone was seen a handful of times. The chain uses TRBV9 and TRBJ1-2, with D uncertain. V was trimmed by 0 bases and J by 1 base, leaving 10 bases between them. Germline values: CDR1 SGDLS, CDR2 YYNGEE. The CDR3 spans 15 residues. The CDR3 DNA is TGTGCCAGCAGCGTAGCGATAGGGAGTAACTATGGCTACACCTTC. This sequence encodes CASSVAIGSNYGYTF.

This clone has a single count. The chain recombines TRBV7-2 with TRBJ2-1; 10 bases agree with TRBD2. V shed 1 base and J 12 bases; nucleotides not matched to a gene: 9. The germline CDR1 and CDR2 sequences are SGHTA and FQGNSA. The CDR3 has 15 residues. The CDR3 nucleotides read TGTGCCAGCAGCTTAGAGTTAGCGGGGGGAGCGGCGCAGTTCTTC. Encoded protein: CASSLELAGGAAQFF. The complete variable domain, with remaining parts taken from reference TRBV7-2 and TRBJ2-1, reads GAGVSQSPSNKVTEKGKDVELRCDPISGHTALYWYRQSLGQGLEFLIYFQGNSAPDKSGLPSDRFSAERTGGSVSTLTIQRTQQEDSAVYLCASSLELAGGAAQFFGPGTRLTVL.

The V call is TRBV27, the J call TRBJ2-7; 10 bases are shared with TRBD1. This CDR3 is 16 amino acids long. V was clipped by 7 bases and J by 2 bases; unmatched bases: 11. CDR1 MNHEY and CDR2 SMNVEV come from the germline V gene (reference sequence). CDR3 DNA: TGTGCCAGCATCAAAACCGGGACAGGGGTTCCCTACGAGCAGTACTTC. This encodes CASIKTGTGVPYEQYF.

The table lists this clone with a count of one. The rearrangement uses TRBV5-4 and TRBJ2-6, with 7 nucleotides matching TRBD1. This CDR3 contains 17 residues. Germline lookup yields CDR1 SGHNT and CDR2 YYREEE (reference sequence). With 5 bases clipped from V and 0 bases from J, the junction kept 8 bases outside the gene matches. CDR3: CASRPTGVPSGANVLTF. CDR3 coding DNA: TGTGCCAGCAGGCCTACAGGGGTCCCCTCTGGGGCCAACGTCCTGACTTTC.

This rearrangement joins TRBV5-1 to TRBJ2-3; no definite D call. Trimming stripped 0 bases from V and 2 bases from J, with 13 bases between. Germline V gene lookup returns CDR1 SGHRS and CDR2 YFSETQ. CDR3 length: 16 amino acids. DNA for the CDR3: TGCGCCAGCAGCTTGGTCCCCCTACCAACCACAGATACGCAGTATTTT. Its translation is CASSLVPLPTTDTQYF.

CDR3 nucleotide sequence: TGTGCCAGCAGCTTTGGGGGCGCGGAGACTGAAGCTTTCTTT. It yields the protein CASSFGGAETEAFF. The chain is built from TRBV7-8 and TRBJ1-1; the D gene is possibly TRBD1 (6 bases). CDR3 length: 14 amino acids. The V gene lost 3 bases and the J gene lost 5 bases, with 13 bases spanning the gap. Germline V gene sequence: CDR1 SGHVS, CDR2 FQNEAQ.

The V gene is TRBV19, the J gene TRBJ1-1, with unresolved D. The ends were cut back, 3 bases at V and 2 bases at J, with 7 bases in the middle. This CDR3 contains 13 residues. Germline CDR1 and CDR2: LNHDA and SQIVND (reference sequence). CDR3 sequence: CASSMVSNTEAFF. In DNA, the CDR3 is TGTGCCAGTAGTATGGTGAGCAACACTGAAGCTTTCTTT.

In its sample, this clone was seen a few times. The V call is TRBV21-1, the J call TRBJ2-5; the D call of TRBD1 is as the table states it, not checked on the DNA. TRBV21-1 is classified as a pseudogene. The CDR3 is 15 residues long. The CDR3 region is CASSKGQGAVETQYF. The CDR3 DNA is TGTGCCAGCAGCAAAGGACAGGGGGCGGTCGAGACCCAGTACTTC.

The chain is built from TRBV3-1 (or the pseudogene TRBV3-2) and TRBJ2-1; the match to TRBD2 covers 10 bases. The CDR3 consists of 15 residues. Trimming at V came to 4 bases and at J to 9 bases, leaving 9 bases not matched to a gene. Germline V gives CDR1 LGHDT, CDR2 YNNKEL (reference sequence). CDR3 DNA: TGTGCCAGCAGCCGTCGAAGCGGGGGGGCTTTTGAGCAGTTCTTC. This sequence encodes CASSRRSGGAFEQFF.

V usage is TRBV7-8 and J usage is TRBJ1-1, with TRBD1 matching over 7 bases. The CDR3 covers 15 residues. V was pared by 4 bases and J by 10 bases, with 15 bases of the junction left unmatched. Germline V gene lookup returns CDR1 SGHVS and CDR2 FQNEAQ. The CDR3 DNA reads TGTGCCAGCAGCTCGACCGGGACAGCCATAGGGGGAGCTTTCTTT. Amino acid sequence: CASSSTGTAIGGAFF.

This clone was observed once. J is TRBJ1-2 and V is TRBV10-2, with 7 nucleotides matching TRBD1. Germline V lookup: CDR1 WSHSY, CDR2 SAAADI. V shed 7 bases and J 4 bases; nucleotides not matched to a gene: 6. This CDR3 comprises 13 residues. Here the CDR3 reads CASNPGGSYGYTF. The CDR3 region has the DNA TGCGCCAGCAATCCAGGGGGGAGCTATGGCTACACCTTC.

This clone was seen a single time. This chain joins TRBV20-1 and TRBJ2-7; D call uncertain. The CDR3 spans 15 residues. Germline V gives CDR1 DFQATT, CDR2 SNEGSKA (reference sequence). Trimming shortened V by 3 bases and J by 0 bases, and 15 bases separated the two germline ends. DNA for the CDR3: TGCAGTGCTAGTAACGGCGGCAGAAACTCCTACGAGCAGTACTTC. Translated, it gives CSASNGGRNSYEQYF.

The chain links TRBV6-1 to TRBJ2-7; maybe TRBD1 (6 bases). V lost 3 bases and J lost 6, with 15 bases in between. The germline V gene encodes CDR1 MNHNS and CDR2 SASEGT. There are 14 residues in the CDR3. CDR3 residues: CASSDRTGWSEQYF. CDR3 in DNA: TGTGCCAGCAGTGATAGAACAGGGTGGAGCGAGCAGTACTTC.

V gene TRBV5-1 combines with J gene TRBJ1-5; D remains ambiguous. This CDR3 region has 15 residues. Germline loops: CDR1 SGHRS, CDR2 YFSETQ. Trimming shortened V by 0 bases and J by 0 bases, and 7 bases separated the two germline ends. Written as DNA, the CDR3 is TGCGCCAGCAGCTTGGATAGTTTTAGCAATCAGCCCCAGCATTTT. Its translation is CASSLDSFSNQPQHF.

This chain links TRBV12-3 or TRBV12-4 with TRBJ2-2; TRBD2 agrees at 7 bases. The CDR3 is 12 amino acids. V lost 7 bases and J lost 9; bases outside the gene matches: 5. The CDR3 sequence: CASTPGGRELFF. In DNA, the CDR3 is TGTGCCAGCACCCCGGGGGGACGGGAGCTGTTTTTT.

This chain connects TRBV5-1 to TRBJ2-3, with 7 positions matching TRBD1. The germline V gene has CDR1 SGHRS and CDR2 YFSETQ. V gave up 3 bases and J gave up 2 bases; unmatched junction bases: 9. The CDR3 contains 16 residues. CDR3 DNA: TGCGCCAGCAGCTCGACAGGGTTCCCGACCACAGATACGCAGTATTTT. Its translation: CASSSTGFPTTDTQYF. The entire variable domain, with the rest obtained from reference TRBV5-1 and TRBJ2-3, is as follows: KAGVTQTPRYLIKTRGQQVTLSCSPISGHRSVSWYQQTPGQGLQFLFEYFSETQRNKGNFPGRFSGRQFSNSRSEMNVSTLELGDSALYLCASSSTGFPTTDTQYFGPGTRLTVL.

J is TRBJ2-3 and V is TRBV24-1; D is uncertain. V lost 3 bases and J lost 1, with 4 bases in between. The length of the CDR3 is 13 residues. Germline CDR1 KGHDR, CDR2 SFDVKD. CDR3 sequence (DNA): TGTGCCACCAGTGATGGAGGCACAGATACGCAGTATTTT. This translates into CATSDGGTDTQYF.

This clone was observed a single time. The chain uses TRBV10-1 and TRBJ2-5; 7 bases are a match to TRBD2. In germline, CDR1 is WNHNN, CDR2 SYGVQD (reference sequence). This CDR3 is 13 amino acids long. V dropped 2 bases and J dropped 5; count of bases not matched to a gene: 2. Here the CDR3 reads CASSEGEGETQYF. The CDR3 DNA is TGCGCCAGCAGTGAGGGGGAGGGGGAGACCCAGTACTTC.